The clone carrying this T cell receptor (beta chain) was recorded a few times. The antigen is undetermined. This CDR3 is 16 amino acids long. V lost 5 bases and J 6 bases, leaving 20 bases between the germline ends. Per germline, CDR1 DFQATT and CDR2 SNEGSKA (reference sequence). Not enrolled were patients with uncontrolled infection, other autoimmune disease, pregnancy or lactation. The data were obtained in a study of T cells in Graves' hyperthyroidism and ophthalmopathy. Overall study results and limits: In validation, the model predicted ophthalmopathy. These predictions came a median approximately six months before onset.

The TCR beta CDR3 regions underwent amplification using RNA transcripts as the source. With the HTBI primer set, the TCR CDR3 went through a first round of RT-PCR. A single record per CDR3 protein comes from TCRdb applying MiXCR to the multiplex PCR reads. The sample has some 620,000 distinct CDR3 sequences; roughly 16% are singletons. The gene calls are TRBV20-1 and TRBJ1-6; maybe TRBD1 (6 bases). This receptor was identified in a woman aged 25 to 39 with Graves' hyperthyroidism. Sequencing was done on a sample of blood. CDR3 amino acids: CSARVGAGASNSPLHF. CDR3 sequence (DNA): TGCAGTGCTCGAGTGGGGGCAGGGGCGTCTAATTCACCCCTCCACTTT.